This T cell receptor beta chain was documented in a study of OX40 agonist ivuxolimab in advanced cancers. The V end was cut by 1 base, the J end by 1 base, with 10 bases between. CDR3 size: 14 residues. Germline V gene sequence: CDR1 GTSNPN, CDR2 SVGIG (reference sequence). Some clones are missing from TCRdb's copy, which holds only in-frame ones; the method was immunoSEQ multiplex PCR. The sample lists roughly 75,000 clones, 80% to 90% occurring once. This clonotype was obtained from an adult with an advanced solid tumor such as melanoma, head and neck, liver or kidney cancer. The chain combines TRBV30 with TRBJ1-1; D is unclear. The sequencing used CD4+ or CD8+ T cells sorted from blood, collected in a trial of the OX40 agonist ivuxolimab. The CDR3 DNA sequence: TGTGCCTGGAGTGCGGGCCTAACGAACACTGAAGCTTTCTTT. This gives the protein CAWSAGLTNTEAFF. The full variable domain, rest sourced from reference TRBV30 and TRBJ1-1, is SQTIHQWPATLVQPVGSPLSLECTVEGTSNPNLYWYRQAAGRGLQLLFYSVGIGQISSEVPQNLSASRPQDRQFILSSKKLLLSDSGFYLCAWSAGLTNTEAFFGQGTRLTVV.